These 7 T cell receptor beta chains were sequenced from one sample in a study of CXCR3-negative and CXCR3-positive naive CD8 T cells. Broader study findings: More hydrophobic TRB CDR3s were found in CXCR3-positive naive cells than in CXCR3-negative naive cells.

Their antigens are not known. UMI labels and 5' RACE were used to prepare the TRB cDNA libraries. TCRdb reanalyzed the 5' RACE reads, giving one entry per CDR3 protein sequence and no DNA. Found here are 50,000 to 65,000 distinct CDR3 sequences; the top ten clones hold about 0.78%. Source material: naive CXCR3+ CD8+ T cells from blood. The subset was: CD45RO-CCR7+CD27+CD95- naive CD8+ T cells expressing CXCR3 (TNR3+). These receptors were taken from a human donor in good health. Some clones in this sample may be carry-over from other donors' samples.

The chain uses TRBV12-3 or TRBV12-4 and TRBJ2-1. This CDR3 has 13 residues. CDR3 residues: CASGVAAYNEQFF.

This chain uses TRBV9 with TRBJ1-2. CDR1 SGDLS and CDR2 YYNGEE come from the germline V gene. The CDR3 covers 12 residues. The CDR3 loop is CASSGQNYGYTF.

This chain uses TRBV2 with TRBJ1-6; checking the TCRdb D call of TRBD1 is not possible without DNA. The CDR3 runs 17 residues. Germline V gives CDR1 SNHLY, CDR2 FYNNEI. CDR3 amino acids: CASSVRGLSSYNSPLHF. Using reference TRBV2 and TRBJ1-6 for the parts outside the CDR3, the full variable domain is EPEVTQTPSHQVTQMGQEVILRCVPISNHLYFYWYRQILGQKVEFLVSFYNNEISEKSEIFDDQFSVERPDGSNFTLKIRSTKLEDSAMYFCASSVRGLSSYNSPLHFGNGTRLTVT.

The rearrangement joins TRBV7-2 to TRBJ2-1. The CDR3 loop spans 15 amino acids. Looked up from germline, CDR1 is SGHTA and CDR2 is FQGNSA. This CDR3 is CASSFSGVGLDEQFF.

This chain joins TRBV7-2 and TRBJ1-5; TCRdb calls TRBD1, which cannot be checked without DNA. The CDR3 length is 15 residues. Germline loops: CDR1 SGHTA, CDR2 FQGNSA. CDR3 in amino acids: CASCFYREEGQPQHF.

The chain couples TRBV12-3 or TRBV12-4 to TRBJ2-2. This CDR3 is 13 amino acids long. This CDR3 reads CASSLSEMGELFF.

This chain connects TRBV20-1 to TRBJ2-5; TCRdb's assignment of TRBD1 cannot be checked, as there is no DNA. The V gene's germline CDR1 is DFQATT and CDR2 SNEGSKA (reference sequence). CDR3 length: 13 amino acids. Here the CDR3 reads CSASLDIGETQYF.